This paragraph reports one T cell receptor (delta chain). This clone was counted only a few times. Its antigen is still unknown. One end of the junction fails to match germline, which may point to a read error. Other nucleotide sequences from this sample produce the same CDR3. This record comes from a study of gamma-delta chains in newborns, infants, children (dated by TCRdb to about 2019). General notes on the study: In the study title, it is stated that polyclonal expansion of innate gammadelta T cells is driven by microbial exposure immediately after birth. Right after human newborns were born, the researchers looked at the way microbial exposure shaped their populations of innate gammadelta T cells.

In the germline V gene, CDR1 corresponds to GEAIGNYY and CDR2 to EKD. Including the terminal cysteine and phenylalanine, the CDR3 comprises 18 residues. Only the CDR3 region is kept as DNA, spanning 54 bases read in frame from base 1. The instrument given in TCRdb is Illumina MiSeq. TCRdb reran clone calling on the public reads with CATT; rows sharing one DNA sequence were then combined. Across this sample there are some 4,200 delta-chain clones, with approximately 2% seen only once. In total, the top ten clones hold about 14% of the sample. This sequence originates from a child who was a newborn, infant or young child, either healthy, febrile or measles-vaccinated (not recorded which). The rearranged chain carries TRDV2 and TRDJ3; the best D guess is TRDD3, with 6 bases matching. Material: blood. The sequenced DNA: TGTGCCTGTGACACTGGGGGCCCTCTCTCCTGGGACACCCGGCAGATGTTTTTC. The encoded protein is CACDTGGPLSWDTRQMFF.